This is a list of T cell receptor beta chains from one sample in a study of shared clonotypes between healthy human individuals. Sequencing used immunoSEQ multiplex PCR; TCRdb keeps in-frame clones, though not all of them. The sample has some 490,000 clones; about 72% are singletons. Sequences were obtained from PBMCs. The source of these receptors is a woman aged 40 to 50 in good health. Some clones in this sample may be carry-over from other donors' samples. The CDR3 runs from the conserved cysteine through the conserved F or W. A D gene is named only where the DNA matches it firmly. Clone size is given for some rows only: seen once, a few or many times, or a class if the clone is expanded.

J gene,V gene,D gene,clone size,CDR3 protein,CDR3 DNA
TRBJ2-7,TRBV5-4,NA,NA,CASSLAGGEQYF,TGTGCCAGCAGCTTGGCAGGTGGCGAGCAGTACTTC
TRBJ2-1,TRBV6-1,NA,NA,CASSESGTGLGVEQFF,TGTGCCAGCAGTGAATCGGGGACTGGTCTTGGGGTGGAGCAGTTCTTC
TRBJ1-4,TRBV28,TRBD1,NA,CASRLTGGATNEKLFF,TGTGCCAGCAGATTGACAGGGGGAGCAACTAATGAAAAACTGTTTTTT
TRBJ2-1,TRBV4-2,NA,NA,CASSREGLSSYNEQFF,TGTGCCAGCAGCCGAGAGGGCCTTAGCTCCTACAATGAGCAGTTCTTC
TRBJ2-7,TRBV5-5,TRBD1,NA,CASSLGDSPGYEQYF,TGTGCCAGCAGCTTGGGGGACAGCCCGGGCTACGAGCAGTACTTC
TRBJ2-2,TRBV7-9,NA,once,CASSLWQARTGELFF,TGTGCCAGCAGCTTATGGCAGGCTAGGACCGGGGAGCTGTTTTTT
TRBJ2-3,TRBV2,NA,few,CASRPQDSADTQYF,TGTGCCAGCAGGCCCCAGGACTCGGCAGATACGCAGTATTTT
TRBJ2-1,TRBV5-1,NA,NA,CASSNLQYNEQFF,TGCGCCAGCAGCAACCTCCAATACAATGAGCAGTTCTTC
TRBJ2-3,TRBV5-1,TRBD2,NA,CASSLSGRGDTQYF,TGCGCCAGCAGCTTAAGCGGGAGAGGAGATACGCAGTATTTT
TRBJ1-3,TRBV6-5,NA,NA,CATTRGNTIYF,TGTGCCACCACCCGTGGAAACACCATATATTTT
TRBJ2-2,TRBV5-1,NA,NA,CASSLAEELFF,TGCGCCAGCAGCTTGGCGGAGGAGCTGTTTTTT
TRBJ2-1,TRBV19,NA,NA,CASSIWGPFNEQFF,TGTGCCAGTAGTATCTGGGGGCCCTTCAATGAGCAGTTCTTC
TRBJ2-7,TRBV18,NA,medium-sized,CASSPSWDTYEQYF,TGTGCCAGCTCACCATCCTGGGACACCTACGAGCAGTACTTC
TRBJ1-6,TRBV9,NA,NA,CASSLRGDKDSPLHF,TGTGCCAGCAGCCTTAGAGGGGACAAGGATTCACCCCTCCACTTT
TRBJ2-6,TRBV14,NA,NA,CASSQRRRASGANVLTF,TGTGCCAGCAGCCAAAGGAGGAGGGCCTCTGGGGCCAACGTCCTGACTTTC
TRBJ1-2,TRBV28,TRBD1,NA,CASSRGTGYGYTF,TGTGCCAGCAGCCGCGGGACAGGTTATGGCTACACCTTC
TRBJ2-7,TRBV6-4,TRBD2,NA,CASSGRLAGGSYEQYF,TGTGCCAGCAGTGGCAGACTAGCGGGAGGCTCCTACGAGCAGTACTTC
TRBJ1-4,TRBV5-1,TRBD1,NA,CASSSEIDRATRRKLFF,TGCGCCAGCAGCTCCGAAATCGACAGGGCGACTCGTAGGAAACTGTTTTTT
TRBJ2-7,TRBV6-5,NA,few,CASSSSPLRNEQYF,TGTGCCAGCAGTTCATCTCCTCTCAGGAACGAGCAGTACTTC
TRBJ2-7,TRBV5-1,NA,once,CASSLAGAGYGYEQYF,TGCGCCAGCAGCTTGGCCGGAGCAGGTTACGGCTACGAGCAGTACTTC
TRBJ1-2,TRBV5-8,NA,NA,CASSPTFQVAGYTF,TGTGCCAGCAGCCCGACTTTCCAGGTCGCCGGCTACACCTTC
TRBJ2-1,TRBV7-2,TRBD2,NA,CASSLAGLEVNNEQFF,TGTGCCAGCAGCTTAGCGGGACTAGAAGTGAACAATGAGCAGTTCTTC
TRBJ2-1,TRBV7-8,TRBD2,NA,CASSPRAGLADNEQFF,TGTGCCAGCAGCCCCCGGGCAGGACTAGCCGACAATGAGCAGTTCTTC
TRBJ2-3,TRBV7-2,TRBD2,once,CASSLDRSGRTQYF,TGTGCCAGCAGCTTAGACCGTAGCGGGAGGACGCAGTATTTT
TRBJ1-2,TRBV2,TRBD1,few,CASSQDRVGYTF,TGTGCCAGCAGCCAGGACAGGGTCGGCTACACCTTC
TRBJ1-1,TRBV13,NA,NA,CASSRKYGQRNTEAFF,TGTGCCAGCAGCCGGAAGTACGGACAACGGAACACTGAAGCTTTCTTT
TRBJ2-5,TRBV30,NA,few,CAWSVGSGQETQYF,TGTGCCTGGAGTGTAGGGTCGGGGCAAGAGACCCAGTACTTC
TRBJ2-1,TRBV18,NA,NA,CASSPRLDEQFF,TGTGCCAGCTCACCCCGGCTGGATGAGCAGTTCTTC
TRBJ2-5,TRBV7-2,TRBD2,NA,CASSLAGLAGMGYQETQYF,TGTGCCAGCAGCTTAGCGGGCCTAGCGGGAATGGGGTACCAAGAGACCCAGTACTTC
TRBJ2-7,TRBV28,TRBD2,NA,CASSLSGLGSYEQYF,TGTGCCAGCAGTTTATCGGGACTAGGGTCCTACGAGCAGTACTTC
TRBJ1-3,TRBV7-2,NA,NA,CASSLFPISRISGNTIYF,TGTGCCAGCAGCTTATTCCCAATCAGCCGGATCTCTGGAAACACCATATATTTT
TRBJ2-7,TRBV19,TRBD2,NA,CASSTAYAGVSSYEQYF,TGTGCCAGTAGTACAGCCTACGCGGGGGTGAGCTCCTACGAGCAGTACTTC
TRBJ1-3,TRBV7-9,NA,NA,CASSLGSNSGNTIYF,TGTGCCAGCAGCTTAGGTTCCAACTCTGGAAACACCATATATTTT
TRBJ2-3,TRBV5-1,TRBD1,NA,CASSLQGDGTDTQYF,TGCGCCAGCAGCCTACAGGGGGATGGCACAGATACGCAGTATTTT
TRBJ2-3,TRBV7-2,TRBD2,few,CASSSPRLARTDTQYF,TGTGCCAGCAGCTCTCCCCGACTAGCCCGCACAGATACGCAGTATTTT
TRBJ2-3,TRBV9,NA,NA,CASSEDALHTDTQYF,TGTGCCAGCAGCGAGGACGCCCTACACACAGATACGCAGTATTTT
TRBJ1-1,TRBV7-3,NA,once,CACSPSGENTEAFF,TGTGCCTGCAGCCCCTCGGGTGAGAACACTGAAGCTTTCTTT
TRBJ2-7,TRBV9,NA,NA,CASSPPGSQREQYF,TGTGCCAGCAGCCCCCCGGGCAGCCAACGGGAGCAGTACTTC
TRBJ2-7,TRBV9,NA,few,CASSVDGYPVEQYF,TGTGCCAGCAGCGTAGACGGGTATCCGGTCGAGCAGTACTTC
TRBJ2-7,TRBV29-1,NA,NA,CSVLTARWEQYF,TGCAGCGTACTGACAGCCCGTTGGGAGCAGTACTTC
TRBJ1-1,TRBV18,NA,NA,CASSPSGTAEAFF,TGTGCCAGCTCACCATCAGGGACGGCTGAAGCTTTCTTT
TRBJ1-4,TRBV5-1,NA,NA,CASGTGTTTNEKLFF,TGCGCCAGCGGCACGGGGACAACAACTAATGAAAAACTGTTTTTT
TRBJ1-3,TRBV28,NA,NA,CAMSSGNTIYF,TGTGCCATGAGTTCTGGAAACACCATATATTTT
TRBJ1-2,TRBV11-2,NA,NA,CASSSSGRYGYTF,TGTGCCAGCAGCTCCTCAGGGAGGTATGGCTACACCTTC
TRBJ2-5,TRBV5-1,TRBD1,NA,CASSSSWGYGTGWAQYF,TGCGCCAGCAGCTCCAGCTGGGGCTATGGGACAGGGTGGGCCCAGTACTTC
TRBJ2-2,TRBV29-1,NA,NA,CSVGTFANTGELFF,TGCAGCGTTGGTACTTTCGCGAACACCGGGGAGCTGTTTTTT